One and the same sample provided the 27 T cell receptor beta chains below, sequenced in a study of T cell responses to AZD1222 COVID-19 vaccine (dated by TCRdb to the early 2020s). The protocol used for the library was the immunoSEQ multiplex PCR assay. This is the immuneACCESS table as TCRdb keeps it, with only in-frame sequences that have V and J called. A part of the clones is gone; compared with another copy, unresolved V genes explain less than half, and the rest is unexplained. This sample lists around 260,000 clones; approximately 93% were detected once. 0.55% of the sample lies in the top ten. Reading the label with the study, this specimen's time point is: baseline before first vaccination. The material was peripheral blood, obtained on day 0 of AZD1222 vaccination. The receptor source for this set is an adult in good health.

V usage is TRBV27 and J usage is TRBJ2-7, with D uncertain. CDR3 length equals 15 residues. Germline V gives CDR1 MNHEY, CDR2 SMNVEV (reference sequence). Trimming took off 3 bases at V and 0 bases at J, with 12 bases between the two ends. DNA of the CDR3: TGTGCCAGCAGTTTTAGCCCGGCCCCCTCCTACGAGCAGTACTTC. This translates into CASSFSPAPSYEQYF.

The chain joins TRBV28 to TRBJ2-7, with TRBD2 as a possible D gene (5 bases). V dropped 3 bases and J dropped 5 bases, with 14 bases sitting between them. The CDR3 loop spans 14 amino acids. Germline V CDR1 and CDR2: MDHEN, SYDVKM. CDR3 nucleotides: TGTGCCAGCAGTTTCCGGACTCGGTCAAACGAGCAGTACTTC. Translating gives CASSFRTRSNEQYF.

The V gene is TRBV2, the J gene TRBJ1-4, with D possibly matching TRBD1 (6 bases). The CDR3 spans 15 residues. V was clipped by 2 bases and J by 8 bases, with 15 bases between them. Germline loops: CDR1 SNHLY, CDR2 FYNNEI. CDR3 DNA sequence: TGTGCCAGCAGTGAACTGGGGGGCCCCCGAGAAAAACTGTTTTTT. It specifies CASSELGGPREKLFF.

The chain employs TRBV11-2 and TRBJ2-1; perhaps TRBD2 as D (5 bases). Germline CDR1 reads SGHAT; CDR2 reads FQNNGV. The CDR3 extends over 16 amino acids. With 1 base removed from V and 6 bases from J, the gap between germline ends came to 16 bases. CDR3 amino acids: CASSLGVGKGPNEQFF. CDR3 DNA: TGTGCCAGCAGCTTAGGCGTCGGGAAAGGTCCCAATGAGCAGTTCTTC.

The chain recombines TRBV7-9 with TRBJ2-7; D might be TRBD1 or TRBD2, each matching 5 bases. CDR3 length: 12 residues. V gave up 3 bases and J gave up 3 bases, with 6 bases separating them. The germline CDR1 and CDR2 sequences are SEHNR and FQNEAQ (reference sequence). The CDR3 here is CASSLGVYEQYF. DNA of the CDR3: TGTGCCAGCAGCTTGGGGGTCTACGAGCAGTACTTC.

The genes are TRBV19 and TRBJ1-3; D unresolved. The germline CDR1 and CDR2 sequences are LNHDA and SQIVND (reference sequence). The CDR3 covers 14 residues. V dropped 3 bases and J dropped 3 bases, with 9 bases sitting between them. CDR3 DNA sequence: TGTGCCAGTAGTATCCCCGGCCGTGGAAACACCATATATTTT. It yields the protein CASSIPGRGNTIYF. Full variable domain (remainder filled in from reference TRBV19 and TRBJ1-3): DGGITQSPKYLFRKEGQNVTLSCEQNLNHDAMYWYRQDPGQGLRLIYYSQIVNDFQKGDIAEGYSVSREKKESFPLTVTSAQKNPTAFYLCASSIPGRGNTIYFGEGSWLTVV.

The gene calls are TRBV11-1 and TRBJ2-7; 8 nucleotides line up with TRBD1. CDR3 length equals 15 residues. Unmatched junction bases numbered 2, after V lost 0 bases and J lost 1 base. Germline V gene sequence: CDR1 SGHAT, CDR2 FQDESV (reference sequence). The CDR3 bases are TGTGCCAGCAGCTTAGCCGGACAGGGATCCTACGAGCAGTACTTC. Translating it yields CASSLAGQGSYEQYF.

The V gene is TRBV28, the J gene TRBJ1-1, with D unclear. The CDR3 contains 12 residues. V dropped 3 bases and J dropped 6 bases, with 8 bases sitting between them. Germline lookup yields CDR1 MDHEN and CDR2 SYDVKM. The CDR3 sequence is CASSFRPSEAFF. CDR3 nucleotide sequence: TGTGCCAGCAGTTTTCGCCCTTCTGAAGCTTTCTTT.

CDR3 DNA sequence: TGTGCCAGCAGTGCGGGACAGGGTGGGGACTATGGCTACACCTTC. Amino acids: CASSAGQGGDYGYTF. V and J are TRBV2 and TRBJ1-2; TRBD1 matches 9 bases. Unmatched junction bases numbered 6, after V lost 4 bases and J lost 3 bases. The CDR3 length is 15 residues. CDR1 SNHLY and CDR2 FYNNEI come from the germline V gene.

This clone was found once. The CDR3 nucleotides read TGTGCCAGCAGTGCTCCCCCACAGGGGGCGGACGAGCAGTACTTC. This translates into CASSAPPQGADEQYF. This chain links TRBV27 with TRBJ2-7; 9 bases align to TRBD1. The trim removed 5 bases at V and 5 bases at J, leaving 10 bases unmatched. This CDR3 region has 15 residues. Germline CDR1 MNHEY, CDR2 SMNVEV (reference sequence).

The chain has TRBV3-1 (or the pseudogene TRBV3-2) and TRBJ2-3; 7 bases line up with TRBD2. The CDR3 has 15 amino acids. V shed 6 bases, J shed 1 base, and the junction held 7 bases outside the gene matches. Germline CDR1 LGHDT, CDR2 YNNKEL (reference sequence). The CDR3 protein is CASSDGLVGTDTQYF. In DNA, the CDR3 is TGTGCCAGCAGTGACGGACTAGTAGGCACAGATACGCAGTATTTT.

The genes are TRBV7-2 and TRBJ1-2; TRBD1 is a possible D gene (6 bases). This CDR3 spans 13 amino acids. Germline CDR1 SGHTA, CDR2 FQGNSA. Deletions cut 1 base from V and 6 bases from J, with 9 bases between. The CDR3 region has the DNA TGTGCCAGCAGCTTAGACAGGGATCATGGCTACACCTTC. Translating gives CASSLDRDHGYTF.

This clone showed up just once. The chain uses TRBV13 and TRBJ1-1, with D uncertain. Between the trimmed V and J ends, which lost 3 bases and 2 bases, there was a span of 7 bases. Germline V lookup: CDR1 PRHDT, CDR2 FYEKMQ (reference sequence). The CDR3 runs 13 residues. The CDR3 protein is CASSFNRNTEAFF. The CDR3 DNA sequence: TGTGCCAGCAGCTTCAACAGAAACACTGAAGCTTTCTTT. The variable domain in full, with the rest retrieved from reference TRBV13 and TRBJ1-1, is AAGVIQSPRHLIKEKRETATLKCYPIPRHDTVYWYQQGPGQDPQFLISFYEKMQSDKGSIPDRFSAQQFSDYHSELNMSSLELGDSALYFCASSFNRNTEAFFGQGTRLTVV.

Written as DNA, the CDR3 is TGTGCCAGCAGCTGGCAAAATGAGCAGTTCTTC. Residues: CASSWQNEQFF. The rearrangement links TRBV6-5 to TRBJ2-1; D unclear. In germline, CDR1 is MNHEY, CDR2 SVGAGI. The CDR3 contains 11 residues. Deletions cut 6 bases from V and 7 bases from J, with 7 bases between.

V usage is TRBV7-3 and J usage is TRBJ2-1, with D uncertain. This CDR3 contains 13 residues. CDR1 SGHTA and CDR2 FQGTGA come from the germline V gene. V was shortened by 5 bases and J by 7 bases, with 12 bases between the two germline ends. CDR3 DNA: TGTGCCAGCAGCCTCGCCCCCTGGAATGAGCAGTTCTTC. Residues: CASSLAPWNEQFF. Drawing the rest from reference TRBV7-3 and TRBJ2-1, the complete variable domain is GAGVSQTPSNKVTEKGKYVELRCDPISGHTALYWYRQSLGQGPEFLIYFQGTGAADDSGLPNDRFFAVRPEGSVSTLKIQRTERGDSAVYLCASSLAPWNEQFFGPGTRLTVL.

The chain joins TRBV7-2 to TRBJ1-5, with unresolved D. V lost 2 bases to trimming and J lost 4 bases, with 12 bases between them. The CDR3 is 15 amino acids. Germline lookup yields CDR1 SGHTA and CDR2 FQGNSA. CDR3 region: CASSLRPDSNQPQHF. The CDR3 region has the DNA TGTGCCAGCAGCTTAAGGCCAGACTCTAATCAGCCCCAGCATTTT.

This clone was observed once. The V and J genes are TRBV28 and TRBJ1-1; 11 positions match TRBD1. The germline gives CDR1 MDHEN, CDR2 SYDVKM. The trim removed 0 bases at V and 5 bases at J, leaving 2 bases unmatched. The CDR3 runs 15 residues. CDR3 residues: CASSLWDRGRTEAFF. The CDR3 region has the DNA TGTGCCAGCAGTTTATGGGACAGGGGGCGAACTGAAGCTTTCTTT.

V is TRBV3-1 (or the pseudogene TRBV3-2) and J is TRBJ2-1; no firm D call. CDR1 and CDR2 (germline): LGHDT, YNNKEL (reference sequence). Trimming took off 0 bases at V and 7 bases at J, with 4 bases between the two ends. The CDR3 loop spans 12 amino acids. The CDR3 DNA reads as TGTGCCAGCAGCCAAGATAGAAATGAGCAGTTCTTC. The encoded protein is CASSQDRNEQFF.

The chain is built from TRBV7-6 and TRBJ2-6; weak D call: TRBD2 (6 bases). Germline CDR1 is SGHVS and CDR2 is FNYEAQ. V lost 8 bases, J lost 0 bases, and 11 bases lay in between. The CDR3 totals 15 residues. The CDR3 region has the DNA TGTGCCAGCTCTGGGAGGTTCTCTGGGGCCAACGTCCTGACTTTC. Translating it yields CASSGRFSGANVLTF. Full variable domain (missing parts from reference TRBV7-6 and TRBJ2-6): GAGVSQSPRYKVTKRGQDVALRCDPISGHVSLYWYRQALGQGPEFLTYFNYEAQQDKSGLPNDRFSAERPEGSISTLTIQRTEQRDSAMYRCASSGRFSGANVLTFGAGSRLTVL.

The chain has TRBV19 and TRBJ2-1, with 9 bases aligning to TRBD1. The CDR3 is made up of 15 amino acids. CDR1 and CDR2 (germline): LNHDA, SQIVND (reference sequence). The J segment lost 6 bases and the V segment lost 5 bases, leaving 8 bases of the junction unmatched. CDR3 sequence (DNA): TGTGCCAGTAGTCCCCCAGGGACAGGGCGCAATGAGCAGTTCTTC. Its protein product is CASSPPGTGRNEQFF.

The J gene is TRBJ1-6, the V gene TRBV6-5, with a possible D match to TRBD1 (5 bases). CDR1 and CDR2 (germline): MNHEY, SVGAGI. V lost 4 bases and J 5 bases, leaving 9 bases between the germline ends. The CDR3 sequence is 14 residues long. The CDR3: CASSWGRNNSPLHF. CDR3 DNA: TGTGCCAGCAGTTGGGGCAGAAATAATTCACCCCTCCACTTT.

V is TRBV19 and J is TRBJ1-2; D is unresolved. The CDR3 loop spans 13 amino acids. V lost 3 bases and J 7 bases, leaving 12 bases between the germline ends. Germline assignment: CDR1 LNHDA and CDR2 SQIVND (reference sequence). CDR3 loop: CASSMSGKVGYTF. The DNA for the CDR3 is TGTGCCAGTAGTATGTCCGGGAAGGTTGGCTACACCTTC.

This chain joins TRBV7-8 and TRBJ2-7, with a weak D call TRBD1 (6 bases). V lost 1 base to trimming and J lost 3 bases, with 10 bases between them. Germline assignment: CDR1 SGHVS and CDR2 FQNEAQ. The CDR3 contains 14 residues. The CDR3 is CASSLGQGRYEQYF. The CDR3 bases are TGTGCCAGCAGCTTAGGGCAGGGGCGCTACGAGCAGTACTTC.

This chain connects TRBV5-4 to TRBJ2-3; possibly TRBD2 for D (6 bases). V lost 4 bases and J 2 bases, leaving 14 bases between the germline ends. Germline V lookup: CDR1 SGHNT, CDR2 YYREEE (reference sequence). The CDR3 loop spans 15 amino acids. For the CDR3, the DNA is TGTGCCAGCAGCCAGGCCTCGCGGGACACAGATACGCAGTATTTT. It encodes CASSQASRDTDTQYF.

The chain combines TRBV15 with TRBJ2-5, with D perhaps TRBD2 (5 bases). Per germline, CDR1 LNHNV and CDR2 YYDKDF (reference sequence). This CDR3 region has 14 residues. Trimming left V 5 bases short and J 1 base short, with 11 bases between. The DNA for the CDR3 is TGTGCCACCAGCGTCCCGGCGGGCCAAGAGACCCAGTACTTC. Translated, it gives CATSVPAGQETQYF.

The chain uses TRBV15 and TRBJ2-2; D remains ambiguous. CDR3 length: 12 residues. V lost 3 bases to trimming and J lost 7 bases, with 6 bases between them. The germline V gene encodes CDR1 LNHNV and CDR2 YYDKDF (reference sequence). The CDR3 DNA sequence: TGTGCCACCAGCAGTCCCTTCGGGGAGCTGTTTTTT. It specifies CATSSPFGELFF.

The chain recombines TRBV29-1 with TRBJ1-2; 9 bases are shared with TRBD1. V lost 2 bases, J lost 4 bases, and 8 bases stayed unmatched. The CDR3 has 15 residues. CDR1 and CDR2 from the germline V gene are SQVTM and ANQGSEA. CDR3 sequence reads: CSVEFGDRVAYGYTF. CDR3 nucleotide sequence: TGCAGCGTTGAATTTGGGGACAGGGTGGCCTATGGCTACACCTTC.